This record concerns one T cell receptor (beta chain) sequence. This entry belongs to a study of OX40 agonist ivuxolimab in advanced cancers. Sequencing was performed with immunoSEQ multiplex PCR; in TCRdb, only in-frame clones are kept and a portion is missing. The top ten hold under 1.1% of the sample, which has some 68,000 clones, less than 90% seen once. This receptor was obtained from an adult with an advanced solid tumor such as melanoma, head and neck, liver or kidney cancer. Sequencing was performed on CD4+ or CD8+ T cells sorted from blood, taken in a trial of the OX40 agonist ivuxolimab.

DNA for the CDR3: TGCGCCAGCAGCTTGGACCCCGGGGCGGGGAACACTGAAGCTTTCTTT. Translation gives CASSLDPGAGNTEAFF. The V and J genes are TRBV5-1 and TRBJ1-1, with a weak D call TRBD1 (5 bases). Germline CDR1 reads SGHRS; CDR2 reads YFSETQ. V was shortened by 0 bases and J by 1 base, with 13 bases between the two germline ends. The CDR3 consists of 16 residues.